Listed here are 8 T cell receptor beta chains from one sample, sequenced in a study of cytomegalovirus exposure and HLA in healthy donors. Primers for the PCR totalled 60 Vbeta and 13 Jbeta. Sequenced by immunoSEQ multiplex PCR; TCRdb stores in-frame clones only, minus some. Seen in this sample are 80,000 to 100,000 clones; the ten most common clones hold 3% to 4%. Sequenced input: PBMCs. The receptor source for this set is a woman in her thirties in good health and CMV-seronegative.

The chain has TRBV6-1 and TRBJ2-3, with TRBD1 as a possible D gene (6 bases). Germline lookup yields CDR1 MNHNS and CDR2 SASEGT. The CDR3 is made up of 17 amino acids. The germline V and J ends were trimmed by 4 bases and 0 bases, with 17 bases remaining between them. CDR3 amino acids: CASSGRLTGRSTDTQYF. The CDR3 DNA sequence: TGTGCCAGCAGTGGCCGCCTCACAGGGCGCAGCACAGATACGCAGTATTTT.

The gene calls are TRBV7-8 and TRBJ1-5, with a tentative D call TRBD1 (5 bases). The CDR3 has 14 amino acids. CDR1 and CDR2 (germline): SGHVS, FQNEAQ. Trimming stripped 5 bases from V and 2 bases from J, with 10 bases between. CDR3 coding DNA: TGTGCCAGCAGCCCCGTCAGGGGCAATCAGCCCCAGCATTTT. Translating gives CASSPVRGNQPQHF.

The gene calls are TRBV11-2 and TRBJ2-5; 7 bases align to TRBD1. The J call is uncertain, as TRBJ2-7 better fits the DNA end. Germline V gene data show CDR1 as SGHAT and CDR2 as FQNNGV. The CDR3 loop spans 15 amino acids. The CDR3 is CASSLDLGQHNEQYF. The CDR3, as DNA: TGTGCCAGCAGCTTAGATCTGGGACAGCACAACGAGCAGTACTTC.

The V call is TRBV7-6, the J call TRBJ2-7, with TRBD1 as a possible D gene (6 bases). The CDR3 length is 15 residues. The germline V and J ends were trimmed by 4 bases and 0 bases, with 13 bases remaining between them. Germline loops: CDR1 SGHVS, CDR2 FNYEAQ. In nucleotides, the CDR3 is TGTGCCAGCAGCTCGACGGCAGGGGCCTCCTACGAGCAGTACTTC. Amino acid sequence: CASSSTAGASYEQYF.

The rearrangement uses TRBV13 and TRBJ1-1, with D maybe TRBD1 (5 bases). V was pared by 5 bases and J by 1 base, with 14 bases between. Germline V gives CDR1 PRHDT, CDR2 FYEKMQ (reference sequence). The CDR3 runs to 15 residues. The CDR3 sequence: CASSLRGRENTEAFF. The CDR3 DNA reads TGTGCCAGCAGCCTGCGGGGACGGGAGAACACTGAAGCTTTCTTT.

The gene calls are TRBV9 and TRBJ2-7, with D uncertain. From germline, CDR1 is SGDLS and CDR2 YYNGEE. The CDR3 loop spans 13 amino acids. The V and J ends lost 0 bases and 3 bases respectively, with 7 bases between them. The CDR3 reads CASSVEQLYEQYF. In DNA form, the CDR3 reads TGTGCCAGCAGCGTAGAACAGCTCTACGAGCAGTACTTC. The variable domain in full, with the rest retrieved from reference TRBV9 and TRBJ2-7, is DSGVTQTPKHLITATGQRVTLRCSPRSGDLSVYWYQQSLDQGLQFLIQYYNGEERAKGNILERFSAQQFPDLHSELNLSSLELGDSALYFCASSVEQLYEQYFGPGTRLTVT.

The rearrangement links TRBV28 to TRBJ1-3; D remains unclear. CDR1 and CDR2 from the germline V gene are MDHEN and SYDVKM. The CDR3 has 14 amino acids. Trimming left V 3 bases short and J 1 base short, with 7 bases between. For the CDR3, the DNA is TGTGCCAGCAGTTTTCGGTCATCTGGAAACACCATATATTTT. Encoded protein: CASSFRSSGNTIYF.

The chain combines TRBV30 with TRBJ1-2, with TRBD1 identical over 7 bases. Germline V CDR1 and CDR2: GTSNPN, SVGIG (reference sequence). The CDR3 totals 13 residues. V was pared by 3 bases and J by 4 bases, with 5 bases of the junction left unmatched. CDR3 sequence reads: CAWRQGTVYGYTF. DNA of the CDR3: TGTGCCTGGAGACAGGGGACGGTCTATGGCTACACCTTC.